This is a list of T cell receptor beta chains from one sample in a study of T-cell reconstitution after alpha-beta-depleted transplantation in children. TCRdb re-called the PCR reads through MiXCR, storing one row per CDR3 protein. The data hold almost 600,000 distinct CDR3 sequences, with 27% observed a single time. The specimen was PBMCs, collected before TCRalphabeta/CD19-depleted stem cell transplant. The receptors here all came from a boy younger than two with Wiskott-Aldrich syndrome, due to receive a stem cell transplant. Both conserved end residues are part of each CDR3. The D gene is left open where the match is weak. Expanded clones get a size class; other rows say once, few or many, or leave the size out.

j_call clone_size v_call d_call cdr3_nt cdr3_aa
TRBJ2-2 few TRBV28 - TGTGCCAGCAGTCCGGGACACATTTTAACCGGGGAGCTGTTTTTT CASSPGHILTGELFF
TRBJ2-7 - TRBV5-1 - TGCGCCAGCAGCTTGCAAAGCGGGCCCTCCTACGAGCAGTACTTC CASSLQSGPSYEQYF
TRBJ2-1 few TRBV5-1 - TGCGCCAGCAGCTTCGGGCTAATCCACAATGAGCAGTTCTTC CASSFGLIHNEQFF
TRBJ2-7 - TRBV5-1 - TGCGCCAGCAGCTTGGTTCTGGGGCAAGAGCAGTACTTC CASSLVLGQEQYF
TRBJ1-2 - TRBV20-1 - TGCAGTGCTAGAACCACCAAAGTTAACTATGGCTACACCTTC CSARTTKVNYGYTF
TRBJ2-1 - TRBV29-1 TRBD2 TGCAGCGGAATGGGGAGCGGGAGTGGGAACAATGAGCAGTTCTTC CSGMGSGSGNNEQFF
TRBJ2-7 - TRBV25-1 - TGTGCCAGCAGTAAACTAGGGGGCTACGAGCAGTACTTC CASSKLGGYEQYF
TRBJ2-7 - TRBV6-2/TRBV6-3 TRBD2 TGTGCCAGCAGCCCCAGGGTAAGCGGGGCAAGTTACGAGCAGTACTTC CASSPRVSGASYEQYF
TRBJ1-1 - TRBV12-3/TRBV12-4 - TGTGCCAGCAGTTTGGGCGGAGGCTCGGAAGAAGCTTTCTTT CASSLGGGSEEAFF
TRBJ1-1 - TRBV2 - TGTGCCAGCAGAAAAACTATCACTGAAGCTTTCTTT CASRKTITEAFF
TRBJ2-5 - TRBV10-2 TRBD2 TGCGCCAGCAGTGAGCCCACCAGGGAGGGCCAAGAGACCCAGTACTTC CASSEPTREGQETQYF
TRBJ2-1 - TRBV10-3 - TGTGCCATCAGTGAGTCGTGGGTTTCCTACAATGAGCAGTTCTTC CAISESWVSYNEQFF
TRBJ2-2 - TRBV7-8 - TGTGCCAGCAGCCCTCCGGGGAAGAACACCGGGGAGCTGTTTTTT CASSPPGKNTGELFF
TRBJ2-1 few TRBV6-2/TRBV6-3 TRBD2 TGTGCCAGCAGTTCCCTTCTCCCGGGACTAGTCCGCAATGAGCAGTTCTTC CASSSLLPGLVRNEQFF
TRBJ2-1 - TRBV5-1 TRBD2 TGCGCCAGCAGCTTCCTTGGCGGGAGGAACCCCAATGAGCAGTTCTTC CASSFLGGRNPNEQFF
TRBJ2-7 few TRBV5-1 TRBD1 TGCGCCAGCAGCGGCCGACAGGGAAGTTACGAGCAGTACTTC CASSGRQGSYEQYF
TRBJ2-7 - TRBV5-1 TRBD1 TGCGCCAGCAGCCGAGAGGACAGGAGCTACGAGCAGTACTTC CASSREDRSYEQYF
TRBJ2-3 - TRBV11-1 TRBD2 TGTGCCAGCAGCCGACCGGGAGGGACTAGCGGGTTTGGGATCACAGATACGCAGTATTTT CASSRPGGTSGFGITDTQYF
TRBJ2-1 few TRBV27 - TGTGCCAGCAGTTTTTGGACCTTGGGCATCAATGAGCAGTTCTTC CASSFWTLGINEQFF
TRBJ2-7 - TRBV27 TRBD2 TGTGCCAGCAGTTTATCGGTTTTGGGGACTAGTGGCTCCTACGAGCAGTACTTC CASSLSVLGTSGSYEQYF
TRBJ1-2 few TRBV20-1 - TGCAGTGCTAGATGGTTCCGAAGCTATGGCTACACCTTC CSARWFRSYGYTF
TRBJ1-3 few TRBV5-1 - TGCGCCAGCAGCGGTGGGCCAGGGGTGCTCTCTGGAAACACCATATATTTT CASSGGPGVLSGNTIYF
TRBJ2-2 few TRBV5-1 - TGCGCCAGCAGCTTGGCGTACACCGGGGAGCTGTTTTTT CASSLAYTGELFF
TRBJ2-4 - TRBV10-3 - TGTGCCATCAGTGAGGGGACAGGCACGGGAGGCAAAAACATTCAGTACTTC CAISEGTGTGGKNIQYF
TRBJ2-7 - TRBV20-1 - TGCAGTGCTAGTGATGACAGGGAGCAGTACTTC CSASDDREQYF
TRBJ2-4 - TRBV3-1 - TGTGCCAGCAGTTTGGGCTTATCGGCGATGGTAGCCAAAAACATTCAGTACTTC CASSLGLSAMVAKNIQYF
TRBJ2-1 few TRBV11-3 TRBD2 TGTGCCAGCAGCCCGAGCGGGACGTTCAATGAGCAGTTCTTC CASSPSGTFNEQFF
TRBJ2-3 few TRBV5-1 - TGCGCCAGCAGCCTGCCTTCTAGTGTCGGCACAGATACGCAGTATTTT CASSLPSSVGTDTQYF
TRBJ2-5 few TRBV5-1 TRBD1 TGCGCCAGCAGCGTCCGGACAGGCCAAGAGACCCAGTACTTC CASSVRTGQETQYF
TRBJ2-5 few TRBV20-1 TRBD2 TGCAGTGCGGGGGTCCTAGCGGGAGTAGAGACCCAGTACTTC CSAGVLAGVETQYF
TRBJ1-5 few TRBV3-1 TRBD1 TGTGCCAGCAGCCCACAGGGAGGGGGCCAGCCCCAGCATTTT CASSPQGGGQPQHF
TRBJ2-1 - TRBV11-2 TRBD2 TGTGCCAGCAGGACGGGACTAGCGGGAGGGACTGAGCAGTTCTTC CASRTGLAGGTEQFF
TRBJ1-6 few TRBV20-1 TRBD1 TGCAGTGCTAGGCCTCCGACAGGGGAAAATTCACCCCTCCACTTT CSARPPTGENSPLHF
TRBJ2-7 - TRBV18 - TGTGCCAGCTCACCCCATAAGGGCAATTCGGGGGAGTACTTC CASSPHKGNSGEYF
TRBJ1-2 many TRBV5-6 TRBD1 TGTGCCAGCAGCCCGGGACAGGGGTACGGCTACACCTTC CASSPGQGYGYTF
TRBJ1-5 - TRBV20-1 - TGCAGTGGGGGGAAAGGTAAGCCCCAGCATTTT CSGGKGKPQHF
TRBJ2-1 - TRBV5-5 TRBD1 TGTGCCAGCGGAAACCGGGACAGCTCCTACAATGAGCAGTTCTTC CASGNRDSSYNEQFF
TRBJ2-1 few TRBV7-2 - TGTGCCAGCAGCTTAGTACCCGGCCGCTACAATGAGCAGTTCTTC CASSLVPGRYNEQFF
TRBJ2-2 - TRBV2 - TGTGCCAGCAGGATCGGGGAGCTGTTTTTT CASRIGELFF
TRBJ2-1 few TRBV4-2 - TGTGCCAGCAGCCAAGGGGGGACCTACAATGAGCAGTTCTTC CASSQGGTYNEQFF
TRBJ2-3 - TRBV10-3 TRBD1 TGTGCCATCAGTGAGTCAAGGACAGGGGGCGGAACAGATACGCAGTATTTT CAISESRTGGGTDTQYF
TRBJ1-3 - TRBV5-1 - TGCGCCAGCAGTGATTCTTCGAGCTCTGGAAACACCATATATTTT CASSDSSSSGNTIYF